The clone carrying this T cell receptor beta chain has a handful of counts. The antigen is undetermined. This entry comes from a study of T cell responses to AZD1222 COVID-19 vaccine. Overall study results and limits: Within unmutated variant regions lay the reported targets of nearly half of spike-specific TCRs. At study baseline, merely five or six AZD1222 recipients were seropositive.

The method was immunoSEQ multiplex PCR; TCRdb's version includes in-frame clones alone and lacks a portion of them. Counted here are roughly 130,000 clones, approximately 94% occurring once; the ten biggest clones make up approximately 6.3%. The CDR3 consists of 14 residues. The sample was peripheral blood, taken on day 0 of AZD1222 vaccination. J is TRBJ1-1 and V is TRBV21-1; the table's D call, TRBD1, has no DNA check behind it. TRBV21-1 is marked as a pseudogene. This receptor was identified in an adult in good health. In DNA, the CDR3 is TGTGCCTCAAACCCTAAAGTTGACAGATACGAAGCTTTCTTT. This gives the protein CASNPKVDRYEAFF.